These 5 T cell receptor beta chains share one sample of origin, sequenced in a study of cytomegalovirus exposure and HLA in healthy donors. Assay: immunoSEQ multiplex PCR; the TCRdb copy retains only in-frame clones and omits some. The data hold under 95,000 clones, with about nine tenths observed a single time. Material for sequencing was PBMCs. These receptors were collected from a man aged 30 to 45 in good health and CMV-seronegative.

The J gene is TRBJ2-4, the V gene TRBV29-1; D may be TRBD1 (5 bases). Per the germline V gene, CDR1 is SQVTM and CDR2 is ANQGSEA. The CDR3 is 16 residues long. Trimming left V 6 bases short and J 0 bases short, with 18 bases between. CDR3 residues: CSVDTLDTIAKNIQYF. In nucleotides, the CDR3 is TGCAGCGTGGATACCCTGGACACTATAGCCAAAAACATTCAGTACTTC. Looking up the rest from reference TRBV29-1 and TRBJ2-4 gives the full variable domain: SAVISQKPSRDICQRGTSLTIQCQVDSQVTMMFWYRQQPGQSLTLIATANQGSEATYESGFVIDKFPISRPNLTFSTLTVSNMSPEDSSIYLCSVDTLDTIAKNIQYFGAGTRLSVL.

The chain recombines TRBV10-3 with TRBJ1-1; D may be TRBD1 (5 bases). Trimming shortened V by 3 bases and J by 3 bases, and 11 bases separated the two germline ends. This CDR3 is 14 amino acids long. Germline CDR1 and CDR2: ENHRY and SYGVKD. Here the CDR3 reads CAISDWQGDTEAFF. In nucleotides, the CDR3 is TGTGCCATCAGTGATTGGCAGGGCGACACTGAAGCTTTCTTT.

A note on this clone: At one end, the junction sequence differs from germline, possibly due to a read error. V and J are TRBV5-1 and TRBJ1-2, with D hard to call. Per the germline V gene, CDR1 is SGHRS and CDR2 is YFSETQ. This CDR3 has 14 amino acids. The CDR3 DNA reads TGCGCCAGCAGCTTGGACGCATCTAACTACGGCTACACCTTC. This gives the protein CASSLDASNYGYTF.

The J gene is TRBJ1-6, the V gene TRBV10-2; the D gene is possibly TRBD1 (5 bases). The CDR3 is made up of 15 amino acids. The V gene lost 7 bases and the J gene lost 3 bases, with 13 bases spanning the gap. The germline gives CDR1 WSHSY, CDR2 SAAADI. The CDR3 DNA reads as TGCGCCAGCAAAATAGACAGATTCTATAATTCACCCCTCCACTTT. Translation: CASKIDRFYNSPLHF.

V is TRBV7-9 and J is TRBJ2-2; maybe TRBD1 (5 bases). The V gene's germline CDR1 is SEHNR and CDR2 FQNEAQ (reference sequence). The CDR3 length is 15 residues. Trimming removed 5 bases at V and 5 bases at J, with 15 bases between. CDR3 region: CASSQIRQFTGELFF. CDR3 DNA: TGTGCCAGCAGCCAAATCCGACAGTTTACCGGGGAGCTGTTTTTT.